This T cell receptor (beta chain) was retrieved from a study of blood T cell repertoires in COVID-19. As for the study in general: Sites in the United States, Italy and Spain provided acute and convalescent COVID-19 samples. PBMCs, B-cell-depleted T cells, or T cells provided the cDNA or gDNA that made up the material.

Between the trimmed V and J ends, which lost 7 bases and 11 bases, there was a span of 16 bases. Germline CDR1 GTSNPN, CDR2 SVGIG (reference sequence). CDR3 length equals 11 residues. The Seattle site enrolled patients during active infection and followed them longitudinally. Per the original data handling: Researchers report that nucleated cell counts were estimated from reference gene primer amplification. TCRdb's copy holds only in-frame clones and misses some; the assay was immunoSEQ multiplex PCR. That table gives V, J and clone size, and the DNA gave D and trimming. The sample has hundreds of thousands of clones, under 90% seen once.

The sequence derives from a woman in her 30s with COVID-19, enrolled during active disease. The chain is built from TRBV30 and TRBJ2-3; a weak D match, TRBD2 (6 bases). Material for sequencing was peripheral blood. The CDR3 reads CASRQGGGQYF. The CDR3 nucleotides are TGTGCCTCCCGGCAGGGAGGTGGGCAGTATTTT.